This TCR beta chain was documented in a study of blood T cell repertoires in COVID-19. Study-wide background: Sources were T cells, B-cell-depleted T cells, or PBMCs; the material itself was cDNA or gDNA.

In the authors' methods: Estimates of nucleated cell counts were drawn from the amplification of reference gene primers. The table came from immunoSEQ multiplex PCR; TCRdb's copy has only in-frame clones and leaves some out. V and J calls plus clone size are reproduced from that table; the DNA served to infer D and trimming. The sample records 150,000 to 200,000 clones, around 92% being singletons. The material sequenced was peripheral blood. The receptor was isolated from a young man with COVID-19, enrolled during active disease.

This CDR3 is CATSDSGLYQPQHF. CDR3 DNA sequence: TGTGCCACCAGTGATTCGGGACTGTATCAGCCCCAGCATTTT. This chain links TRBV24-1 with TRBJ1-5; D is perhaps TRBD1 (5 bases). Between the trimmed V and J ends, which lost 2 bases and 5 bases, there was a span of 9 bases. CDR3 length equals 14 residues. Germline CDR1 and CDR2: KGHDR and SFDVKD.